The present TCR beta chain was sequenced within a study of cytomegalovirus exposure and HLA in healthy donors. The table came from immunoSEQ multiplex PCR; TCRdb's copy has only in-frame clones and leaves some out. The sample lists 250,000 to 400,000 clones; approximately 88% were seen once. Concerning this clone itself: What it binds is not known.

The donors were members of the validation cohort, which comprised about 120 subjects and was separate from the first cohort of 666 subjects. General study results and limits: Confirmation was obtained in vitro that a few CMV-associated chains are specific for CMV antigens.

The CDR3 runs 13 residues. Trimming cost V 0 bases and J 6 bases, with 7 bases left between them. The germline gives CDR1 SGHDT, CDR2 YYEEEE. The receptor was isolated from a man aged 25-40 years in good health and CMV-seronegative. The sample taken for sequencing was PBMCs. This chain uses TRBV5-6 with TRBJ1-5; D is ambiguous. The CDR3 reads CASSLGRGQPQHF. The CDR3 nucleotides are TGTGCCAGCAGCTTGGGACGGGGTCAGCCCCAGCATTTT.